These 4 T cell receptor beta chains originate from one sample sequenced in a study of identical twins. Each CDR3 protein gets one entry after TCRdb re-called the 5' RACE reads with MiXCR. Of about 240,000 distinct CDR3 sequences listed, roughly a tenth were seen once; the top ten hold 10%. Material for sequencing was memory T cells sorted from blood. The receptor source for this set is a man aged 45-65 years in good health.

This rearrangement joins TRBV12-3 or TRBV12-4 to TRBJ2-7, with TRBD2 identical over 9 bases. This CDR3 region has 14 residues. Trimming at V came to 6 bases and at J to 0 bases, leaving 3 bases not matched to a gene. DNA for the CDR3: TGTGCCAGCAGGCAGACTAGCGGCTCCTACGAGCAGTACTTC. Translating gives CASRQTSGSYEQYF.

In its sample, this clonotype was seen a few times. The CDR3 protein is CASSLRQGLAYEQYF. The CDR3 DNA sequence: TGTGCCAGCAGCTTGCGGCAGGGGCTGGCCTACGAGCAGTACTTC. The J gene is TRBJ2-7, the V gene TRBV5-5; maybe TRBD1 (6 bases). The CDR3 runs to 15 residues. Germline loops: CDR1 SGHKS, CDR2 YYEKEE (reference sequence). V lost 1 base, J lost 2 bases, and 13 bases lay in between. Full variable domain (remainder filled in from reference TRBV5-5 and TRBJ2-7): DAGVTQSPTHLIKTRGQQVTLRCSPISGHKSVSWYQQVLGQGPQFIFQYYEKEERGRGNFPDRFSARQFPNYSSELNVNALLLGDSALYLCASSLRQGLAYEQYFGPGTRLTVT.

Concerning this clonotype itself: Being one base from a much bigger clone, this may be a read error. The V gene is TRBV25-1, the J gene TRBJ2-5; a weak D match, TRBD2 (6 bases). This CDR3 spans 14 amino acids. The germline V gene encodes CDR1 MGHDK and CDR2 SYGVNS. For the CDR3, the DNA is TGTGTCAGCAGTGAACGGGGGTGGGGGGAGACCCAGTACTTC. The encoded protein is CVSSERGWGETQYF.

J is TRBJ2-5 and V is TRBV5-1; D is perhaps TRBD2 (7 bases). CDR1 is SGHRS and CDR2 is YFSETQ in the germline V gene. This CDR3 comprises 16 residues. Trimming took 4 bases from V and 4 from J, leaving 20 bases between them. CDR3 amino acids: CASSPGGRGAGETQYF. The CDR3, as DNA: TGCGCCAGCAGCCCGGGAGGTCGGGGGGCAGGAGAGACCCAGTACTTC.